This entry lists 17 T cell receptor beta chains sequenced from one sample in a study of T cells in Graves' hyperthyroidism and ophthalmopathy (dated by TCRdb to between 2018 and 2021). Library preparation employed multiplex PCR. Sequenced on an Illumina HiSeq 2000. The TCR beta CDR3 regions were amplified from the RNA transcripts. A first-round RT-PCR of the TCR CDR3 used the HTBI primer set with the Qiagen OneStep RT-PCR kit. TCRdb reprocessing: public reads trimmed at Q25 with fastp, clones called with MiXCR, in-frame beta chains kept. Rows are combined by CDR3 protein, so each entry shows the most common genes and DNA. Present in this sample are almost 600,000 distinct CDR3 sequences, just over 45% of which were seen just once. The ten most abundant clones make up about 7.8% of the sample. The specimen was peripheral blood or thyroid tissue (not recorded which). These receptors were taken from a woman aged 18-30 years with Graves' hyperthyroidism.

The rearrangement links TRBV11-2 to TRBJ1-4; 8 bases are a match to TRBD1. This CDR3 spans 13 amino acids. Germline V gene lookup returns CDR1 SGHAT and CDR2 FQNNGV. Germline trimming cut 8 bases from V and 8 bases from J; bases unmatched to any gene: 7. DNA for the CDR3: TGTGCCAGCCCCAGGGGGCAGAAGGAAAAACTGTTTTTT. It specifies CASPRGQKEKLFF.

This clonotype was observed a few times. The chain joins TRBV7-3 to TRBJ2-2, with 13 bases identical to TRBD2. The CDR3 is 19 residues long. CDR1 and CDR2 (germline): SGHTA, FQGTGA. The J segment lost 3 bases and the V segment lost 5 bases, leaving 12 bases of the junction unmatched. CDR3 in amino acids: CASSPRALAGGPHTGELFF. CDR3 nucleotide sequence: TGTGCCAGCAGCCCGCGCGCACTAGCGGGAGGGCCGCACACCGGGGAGCTGTTTTTT.

V usage is TRBV7-2 and J usage is TRBJ1-1, with 7 positions matching TRBD1. Germline assignment: CDR1 SGHTA and CDR2 FQGNSA. Trimming took 5 bases from V and 3 from J; bases not matched to a gene: 6. The CDR3 totals 14 residues. This chain's CDR3 is CASSPDREDTEAFF. The CDR3 DNA sequence: TGTGCCAGCAGCCCTGACAGGGAGGACACTGAAGCTTTCTTT. Using reference TRBV7-2 and TRBJ1-1 for the parts outside the CDR3, the full variable domain is GAGVSQSPSNKVTEKGKDVELRCDPISGHTALYWYRQSLGQGLEFLIYFQGNSAPDKSGLPSDRFSAERTGGSVSTLTIQRTQQEDSAVYLCASSPDREDTEAFFGQGTRLTVV.

The V gene is TRBV7-2, the J gene TRBJ2-6; 9 bases align to TRBD2. After removal of 6 bases from V and 2 bases from J, the junction contained 8 bases not matched to a gene. This CDR3 is 17 amino acids long. Germline V lookup: CDR1 SGHTA, CDR2 FQGNSA. The CDR3 is CASSPLAGNAGANVLTF. The CDR3 DNA sequence: TGTGCCAGCAGTCCTCTAGCGGGAAATGCTGGGGCCAACGTCCTGACTTTC.

The V gene is TRBV25-1, the J gene TRBJ1-2, with 9 positions matching TRBD1. The V and J ends lost 1 base and 4 bases, in that order; junction bases with no gene match: 7. CDR1 and CDR2 (germline): MGHDK, SYGVNS. CDR3 length: 16 residues. The CDR3 coding sequence is TGTGCCAGCAGTGAATTGGGGGGGGGACAGGGCTATGGCTACACCTTC. Protein: CASSELGGGQGYGYTF.

At least ten counts were recorded for this clonotype. This chain's CDR3 is CASRPSGRPNEQFF. The CDR3, as DNA: TGTGCCAGCAGACCTAGCGGGAGACCCAATGAGCAGTTCTTC. The V call is TRBV12-3 or TRBV12-4, the J call TRBJ2-1, with TRBD2 matching over 10 bases. V lost 6 bases, J lost 6 bases, and 5 bases stayed unmatched. This CDR3 comprises 14 residues.

There are a few counts of this clonotype. V is TRBV7-8 and J is TRBJ2-3; D possibly matches TRBD1 or TRBD2 (5 bases each). CDR1 and CDR2 (germline): SGHVS, FQNEAQ. The germline V and J ends were trimmed by 2 bases and 1 base, with 7 bases remaining between them. The CDR3 covers 14 residues. The CDR3 bases are TGTGCCAGCAGCTTACAGGGAGGCACAGATACGCAGTATTTT. It specifies CASSLQGGTDTQYF.

In this sample, this clonotype turned up once. The chain's CDR3 is CATSRSTGDNEKLFF. The DNA for the CDR3 is TGTGCCACCAGCAGATCAACAGGGGATAATGAAAAACTGTTTTTT. The chain carries TRBV15 and TRBJ1-4; 7 bases fit TRBD1. Germline assignment: CDR1 LNHNV and CDR2 YYDKDF (reference sequence). The CDR3 runs 15 residues. Trimming at V came to 2 bases and at J to 4 bases, leaving 4 bases not matched to a gene.

This clonotype was detected many times. The V and J genes are TRBV2 and TRBJ1-4, with D maybe TRBD1 (5 bases). Germline loops: CDR1 SNHLY, CDR2 FYNNEI. CDR3 size: 16 residues. Trimming cost V 5 bases and J 8 bases, with 21 bases left between them. DNA of the CDR3: TGTGCCAGCAGTACCCGTGGGGGGACGAAGCAGGAAAAACTGTTTTTT. This encodes CASSTRGGTKQEKLFF.

The rearrangement uses TRBV12-5 and TRBJ1-1; maybe TRBD1 (5 bases). The CDR3 is made up of 15 amino acids. Germline V gene lookup returns CDR1 LGHNT and CDR2 FRNRAP. Trimming stripped 6 bases from V and 0 bases from J, with 14 bases between. The CDR3 reads CASGAGKSMNTEAFF. DNA of the CDR3: TGTGCTAGTGGGGCAGGGAAATCCATGAACACTGAAGCTTTCTTT.

The V call is TRBV7-9, the J call TRBJ2-1; no clear D. The ends were cut back, 4 bases at V and 8 bases at J, with 12 bases in the middle. CDR3 length: 13 residues. Germline CDR1 SEHNR, CDR2 FQNEAQ (reference sequence). CDR3 coding DNA: TGTGCCAGCAGCTCGTACTACTCGGATGAGCAGTTCTTC. Translating it yields CASSSYYSDEQFF. The full variable domain, completed using reference TRBV7-9 and TRBJ2-1, is DTGVSQNPRHKITKRGQNVTFRCDPISEHNRLYWYRQTLGQGPEFLTYFQNEAQLEKSRLLSDRFSAERPKGSFSTLEIQRTEQGDSAMYLCASSSYYSDEQFFGPGTRLTVL.

This clonotype has a count of ten or more. The chain carries TRBV20-1 and TRBJ1-1; 9 bases agree with TRBD1. V shed 6 bases and J 8 bases; nucleotides not matched to a gene: 7. The CDR3 is 12 residues long. Germline V gene sequence: CDR1 DFQATT, CDR2 SNEGSKA (reference sequence). The CDR3 DNA reads as TGCAGTGCCCGGGTTGGACAGGGGGAAGCTTTCTTT. Amino acid sequence: CSARVGQGEAFF.

This clonotype has more than one count but fewer than ten. V usage is TRBV20-1 and J usage is TRBJ2-3; 8 bases agree with TRBD2. The CDR3 has 15 residues. CDR1 DFQATT and CDR2 SNEGSKA come from the germline V gene (reference sequence). The ends lost 6 bases at V and 2 bases at J; junction bases unmatched: 10. The CDR3 sequence is CSAPLKREITDTQYF. In nucleotides, the CDR3 is TGCAGTGCCCCCCTAAAGCGGGAGATCACAGATACGCAGTATTTT.

The table lists this clonotype with many counts. V gene TRBV19 combines with J gene TRBJ1-5; D possibly corresponds to TRBD1 (5 bases). V lost 4 bases and J 1 base, leaving 14 bases between the germline ends. The V gene's germline CDR1 is LNHDA and CDR2 SQIVND (reference sequence). This CDR3 region has 16 residues. CDR3 in amino acids: CASSRGEFTSNQPQHF. CDR3 sequence (DNA): TGTGCCAGTAGTAGGGGGGAGTTTACAAGCAATCAGCCCCAGCATTTT. Supplemented by reference TRBV19 and TRBJ1-5, the full variable domain reads DGGITQSPKYLFRKEGQNVTLSCEQNLNHDAMYWYRQDPGQGLRLIYYSQIVNDFQKGDIAEGYSVSREKKESFPLTVTSAQKNPTAFYLCASSRGEFTSNQPQHFGDGTRLSIL.

The genes are TRBV7-6 and TRBJ2-5, with 9 bases identical to TRBD1. This CDR3 spans 15 amino acids. Germline V gene data show CDR1 as SGHVS and CDR2 as FNYEAQ. Trimming at V came to 5 bases and at J to 2 bases, leaving 6 bases not matched to a gene. The CDR3 loop is CASSSDRGGQETQYF. The CDR3 DNA reads as TGTGCCAGCAGCAGCGACAGGGGGGGGCAAGAGACCCAGTACTTC. The complete variable domain, with remaining parts taken from reference TRBV7-6 and TRBJ2-5, reads GAGVSQSPRYKVTKRGQDVALRCDPISGHVSLYWYRQALGQGPEFLTYFNYEAQQDKSGLPNDRFSAERPEGSISTLTIQRTEQRDSAMYRCASSSDRGGQETQYFGPGTRLLVL.

About this clonotype: A junction end diverges from the germline sequence, so it may reflect a read error. V gene TRBV15 combines with J gene TRBJ2-7; 9 bases are shared with TRBD2. The length of the CDR3 is 19 residues. CDR1 and CDR2 from the germline V gene are LNHNV and YYDKDF (reference sequence). In DNA, the CDR3 is TGTGCCGCCAGCAGCTTAGCGCCTTGGCGGGAGGGGAAGTCCTACGAGCAGTACTTC. Residues: CAASSLAPWREGKSYEQYF.

The chain links TRBV29-1 to TRBJ1-2; possible D gene TRBD1, 6 bases. The CDR3 is made up of 13 amino acids. Germline CDR1 SQVTM, CDR2 ANQGSEA. The germline V and J ends were trimmed by 6 bases and 4 bases, with 15 bases remaining between them. CDR3 residues: CSVEPPDSYGYTF. The CDR3, as DNA: TGCAGCGTCGAACCCCCGGACAGCTATGGCTACACCTTC. The variable domain in full, completed from reference TRBV29-1 and TRBJ1-2, reads SAVISQKPSRDICQRGTSLTIQCQVDSQVTMMFWYRQQPGQSLTLIATANQGSEATYESGFVIDKFPISRPNLTFSTLTVSNMSPEDSSIYLCSVEPPDSYGYTFGSGTRLTVV.